Listed here are 9 T cell receptor beta chains from one sample, sequenced in a study of CD8 T cells in Susac syndrome (dated by TCRdb to between 2019 and 2020). Library preparation used the immunoSEQ multiplex PCR assay. RNA was extracted with the RNeasy kit and about 0.5 to 1 ug was reverse transcribed using random hexamers. The public reads were quality trimmed at Q25 with fastp and then assembled into clones with MiXCR by TCRdb, keeping productive beta chains. When rows share a CDR3 protein, they turn into one entry using the most common DNA and genes. This sample comprises roughly 200,000 distinct CDR3 sequences, just under 95% of them detected only once. In total, the top ten clones hold 0.099% of the sample. Sequenced sample: CD4+ T cells from PBMCs. The receptors shown here come from a human donor with Susac syndrome.

The J gene is TRBJ2-7, the V gene TRBV18; D remains ambiguous. This CDR3 contains 14 residues. V was trimmed by 1 base and J by 0 bases, leaving 7 bases between them. The germline V gene encodes CDR1 KGHSH and CDR2 LQKENI. CDR3 sequence (DNA): TGTGCCAGCTCACCACGGGCAGACTCCTACGAGCAGTACTTC. Translation gives CASSPRADSYEQYF.

This chain links TRBV7-8 with TRBJ2-2, with D uncertain. The germline V gene encodes CDR1 SGHVS and CDR2 FQNEAQ. This CDR3 has 12 residues. The germline V and J ends were trimmed by 1 base and 6 bases, with 3 bases remaining between them. The DNA of the CDR3 is TGTGCCAGCAGCTTAGACGCCGGGGAGCTGTTTTTT. This codes for CASSLDAGELFF.

The gene calls are TRBV4-2 and TRBJ1-2, with 7 bases aligning to TRBD1. In germline, CDR1 is LGHNA, CDR2 YNFKEQ. The V segment lost 0 bases and the J segment 0 bases; nucleotides outside the gene matches: 1. The CDR3 runs to 15 residues. CDR3 in amino acids: CASSQEGTANYGYTF. The CDR3 DNA is TGTGCCAGCAGCCAAGAGGGGACAGCTAACTATGGCTACACCTTC.

This sequence joins TRBV9 and TRBJ1-2; 8 bases map to TRBD1. Unmatched junction bases numbered 5, after V lost 7 bases and J lost 6 bases. The CDR3 runs 12 residues. Germline V lookup: CDR1 SGDLS, CDR2 YYNGEE. The CDR3 spells CASSDRVDGYTF. CDR3 DNA sequence: TGTGCCAGCTCGGACAGGGTTGATGGCTACACCTTC.

This chain joins TRBV5-4 and TRBJ2-7; maybe TRBD1 (5 bases). The V and J ends lost 2 bases and 6 bases respectively, with 12 bases between them. The length of the CDR3 is 13 residues. Germline CDR1 and CDR2: SGHNT and YYREEE (reference sequence). CDR3 in DNA: TGTGCCAGCAGCTTAAGGGGTCGGGTCGAGCAGTACTTC. Translation: CASSLRGRVEQYF.

V usage is TRBV19 and J usage is TRBJ2-1; no clear D. Germline CDR1 LNHDA, CDR2 SQIVND (reference sequence). Trimming left V 1 base short and J 3 bases short, with 13 bases between. CDR3 size: 16 residues. As DNA, the CDR3 is TGTGCCAGTAGTATAGCCCCGATTCGATACTACAATGAGCAGTTCTTC. Encoded protein: CASSIAPIRYYNEQFF.

The V and J genes are TRBV6-5 and TRBJ2-7; 8 bases match TRBD1. V shed 4 bases and J 3 bases; nucleotides not matched to a gene: 14. CDR1 and CDR2 from the germline V gene are MNHEY and SVGAGI. The CDR3 loop spans 17 amino acids. Here the CDR3 reads CASSSLDPGQEFYEQYF. The CDR3 nucleotides read TGTGCCAGCAGTTCGCTTGACCCGGGACAGGAGTTCTACGAGCAGTACTTC.

The chain employs TRBV3-1 and TRBJ2-7; 10 bases are a match to TRBD2. The CDR3 extends over 16 amino acids. The V segment lost 6 bases and the J segment 5 bases; nucleotides outside the gene matches: 13. In germline, CDR1 is LGHDT, CDR2 YNNKEL (reference sequence). CDR3 region: CASSQRPSGSQDEQYF. The CDR3 DNA reads as TGTGCCAGCAGTCAAAGGCCTAGCGGGAGTCAGGACGAGCAGTACTTC.

V usage is TRBV11-2 and J usage is TRBJ1-5; D remains ambiguous. This CDR3 contains 13 residues. V lost 2 bases to trimming and J lost 6 bases, with 8 bases between them. CDR1 and CDR2 from the germline V gene are SGHAT and FQNNGV. CDR3 in DNA: TGTGCCAGCAGCTTATCAGCATCTCAGCCCCAGCATTTT. It encodes CASSLSASQPQHF.